The 12 T cell receptor beta chains given below trace back to one sample, sequenced in a study of T cell repertoires in cytomegalovirus infection. TCRdb ran MiXCR on the reads and lists one entry per CDR3 protein. The top ten clones hold about 20% of a sample with about 700,000 distinct CDR3 sequences, around a third of them seen once. These TCRs are of unknown antigen specificity. The material was cultured PBMCs, obtained from culture after CMV antigen stimulation. These receptors originate from a human donor in good health (CMV status not recorded). Some clones in this sample may be carry-over from other donors' samples.

Ten or more counts support this clonotype. The chain is built from TRBV7-2 and TRBJ1-4; tentative D call: TRBD1 (5 bases). CDR3 length equals 15 residues. V was pared by 5 bases and J by 7 bases, with 17 bases between. Germline V lookup: CDR1 SGHTA, CDR2 FQGNSA. The CDR3 nucleotides are TGTGCCAGCAGCCTAGTTGCAGGGATTGGTGAAAAACTGTTTTTT. As protein: CASSLVAGIGEKLFF.

This clonotype was observed a few times. V gene TRBV4-3 combines with J gene TRBJ2-3, with unresolved D. In germline, CDR1 is LGHNA, CDR2 YSLEER. Trimming pared 4 bases from V and 3 bases from J, leaving 11 bases between. The CDR3 runs to 14 residues. The CDR3 is CASSLWKGTDTQYF. The CDR3 coding sequence is TGCGCCAGCAGCCTCTGGAAAGGGACAGATACGCAGTATTTT.

The chain is built from TRBV12-3 or TRBV12-4 and TRBJ1-2, with D uncertain. The V and J ends lost 4 bases and 8 bases respectively, with 11 bases between them. CDR3 length equals 12 residues. The CDR3 DNA is TGTGCCAGCAGTTCGGGCCTCGAGGGCTACACCTTC. It is translated as CASSSGLEGYTF.

The table lists this clonotype with many counts. The chain is built from TRBV7-2 and TRBJ2-7; D is possibly TRBD1 (6 bases). CDR1 SGHTA and CDR2 FQGNSA come from the germline V gene. The CDR3 runs 15 residues. V gave up 4 bases and J gave up 3 bases, with 16 bases separating them. CDR3 region: CASSWDWTADYEQYF. The CDR3 coding sequence is TGTGCCAGCAGCTGGGATTGGACAGCGGACTACGAGCAGTACTTC.

The chain combines TRBV29-1 with TRBJ2-3, with a weak D call TRBD2 (6 bases). Per germline, CDR1 SQVTM and CDR2 ANQGSEA. This CDR3 region has 15 residues. Deletions cut 1 base from V and 4 bases from J, with 15 bases between. DNA of the CDR3: TGCAGCGTTGAAGGGCAGGGAGGAGGCGCAGATACGCAGTATTTT. Its translation: CSVEGQGGGADTQYF.

The chain joins TRBV7-2 to TRBJ2-3; 11 nucleotides match TRBD2. This CDR3 spans 17 amino acids. J lost 6 bases, V lost 8 bases, and 16 bases had no gene match. Germline CDR1 is SGHTA and CDR2 is FQGNSA. The CDR3 coding sequence is TGTGCCAGCGGCATATATTGGGCTAGCGGGAGGTCGGATACGCAGTATTTT. Residues: CASGIYWASGRSDTQYF.

This clonotype has just a few counts. J is TRBJ2-7 and V is TRBV7-9; 9 bases agree with TRBD1. After removal of 5 bases from V and 1 base from J, the junction contained 6 bases not matched to a gene. The CDR3 sequence is 15 residues long. Germline assignment: CDR1 SEHNR and CDR2 FQNEAQ (reference sequence). CDR3 region: CASSTLGQGSYEQYF. The CDR3 region has the DNA TGTGCCAGCAGCACCTTGGGACAGGGATCCTACGAGCAGTACTTC.

Only a few counts were recorded for this clonotype. The chain employs TRBV7-2 and TRBJ2-3; D assignment may be TRBD1 or TRBD2 (6 bases each). This CDR3 is built from 16 residues. Germline loops: CDR1 SGHTA, CDR2 FQGNSA. Trimming stripped 5 bases from V and 4 bases from J, with 19 bases between. CDR3 protein: CASSPGAYNGADTQYF. The CDR3 bases are TGTGCCAGCAGCCCGGGGGCTTATAATGGGGCAGATACGCAGTATTTT.

In its sample, this clonotype was seen a few times. The chain combines TRBV6-1 with TRBJ2-7; no definite D call. This CDR3 has 11 amino acids. Germline lookup yields CDR1 MNHNS and CDR2 SASEGT. V gave up 5 bases and J gave up 6 bases, with 8 bases separating them. CDR3 coding DNA: TGTGCCAGCAGTATAATAGTCGAGCAGTACTTC. Translation gives CASSIIVEQYF.

This chain joins TRBV5-1 and TRBJ2-2; D is possibly TRBD1 (7 bases). The CDR3 covers 15 residues. With 4 bases removed from V and 4 bases from J, the gap between germline ends came to 14 bases. The germline CDR1 and CDR2 sequences are SGHRS and YFSETQ. The CDR3 DNA reads as TGCGCCAGCAGCGGACAGGAGGGGTCCACCGGGGAGCTGTTTTTT. It specifies CASSGQEGSTGELFF.

This clonotype was counted only a few times. The chain couples TRBV6-1 to TRBJ1-1, with TRBD1 matching 7 bases. J lost 0 bases, V lost 1 base, and 11 bases had no gene match. The germline CDR1 and CDR2 sequences are MNHNS and SASEGT. This CDR3 has 18 amino acids. The CDR3 sequence is CASSEVRGGRRMNTEAFF. The DNA for the CDR3 is TGTGCCAGCAGTGAAGTGAGAGGGGGCCGAAGGATGAACACTGAAGCTTTCTTT.

This clonotype was observed at least ten times. The chain joins TRBV7-2 to TRBJ2-1; D remains ambiguous. The CDR3 runs to 14 residues. The V gene lost 2 bases and the J gene lost 3 bases, with 8 bases spanning the gap. Germline values: CDR1 SGHTA, CDR2 FQGNSA. The CDR3 bases are TGTGCCAGCAGCTTATTGACGGGCTACAATGAGCAGTTCTTC. The encoded protein is CASSLLTGYNEQFF. The whole variable domain, filled in from reference TRBV7-2 and TRBJ2-1, reads GAGVSQSPSNKVTEKGKDVELRCDPISGHTALYWYRQSLGQGLEFLIYFQGNSAPDKSGLPSDRFSAERTGGSVSTLTIQRTQQEDSAVYLCASSLLTGYNEQFFGPGTRLTVL.